The 14 T cell receptor beta chains below were found in one sample sequenced in a study of T cell repertoires in cytomegalovirus infection. One entry per CDR3 protein results from TCRdb running MiXCR on the reads. The repertoire holds more than 250,000 distinct CDR3 sequences, with roughly 13% as singletons. The sequenced sample consisted of PBMCs. These receptors were taken from a human donor in good health (CMV status not recorded). Some clones in this sample may be carry-over from other donors' samples.

This clonotype was observed many times. The chain recombines TRBV2 with TRBJ2-1; TRBD2 aligns across 12 bases. Per germline, CDR1 SNHLY and CDR2 FYNNEI. The CDR3 spans 17 residues. Germline trimming cut 6 bases from V and 4 bases from J; bases unmatched to any gene: 10. The CDR3 sequence: CASRRTSGAQYYNEQFF. Here the CDR3 DNA reads TGTGCCAGCAGGCGGACTAGCGGGGCTCAGTATTACAATGAGCAGTTCTTC.

In this sample, this clonotype turned up a few times. The chain uses TRBV6-6 and TRBJ1-2, with TRBD1 identical over 8 bases. The germline V gene encodes CDR1 MNHNY and CDR2 SVGAGI (reference sequence). The CDR3 consists of 14 residues. Trimming took 2 bases from V and 3 from J; bases not matched to a gene: 2. The CDR3 reads CASSYAGGYYGYTF. The DNA of the CDR3 is TGTGCCAGCAGTTACGCAGGGGGCTACTATGGCTACACCTTC.

This clonotype was counted ten times or more. This rearrangement joins TRBV5-1 to TRBJ2-1, with 11 bases that match TRBD2. Per germline, CDR1 SGHRS and CDR2 YFSETQ. This CDR3 spans 20 amino acids. V trimming: 0 bases; J trimming: 0 bases; junction bases outside the gene matches: 11. This CDR3 is CASSLAGGGTSGSSYNEQFF. DNA of the CDR3: TGCGCCAGCAGCTTGGCAGGAGGGGGGACTAGCGGCAGCTCCTACAATGAGCAGTTCTTC. Looking up the rest from reference TRBV5-1 and TRBJ2-1 gives the full variable domain: KAGVTQTPRYLIKTRGQQVTLSCSPISGHRSVSWYQQTPGQGLQFLFEYFSETQRNKGNFPGRFSGRQFSNSRSEMNVSTLELGDSALYLCASSLAGGGTSGSSYNEQFFGPGTRLTVL.

V and J are TRBV15 and TRBJ1-1; the D is unclear. Trimming pared 0 bases from V and 1 base from J, leaving 9 bases between. Per germline, CDR1 LNHNV and CDR2 YYDKDF (reference sequence). The length of the CDR3 is 15 residues. CDR3 sequence: CATSRDKGRNTEAFF. Written as DNA, the CDR3 is TGTGCCACCAGCAGAGATAAGGGCCGGAACACTGAAGCTTTCTTT.

This clonotype showed up many times. J is TRBJ2-5 and V is TRBV18; no firm D call. V lost 1 base, J lost 4 bases, and 13 bases lay in between. CDR1 and CDR2 (germline): KGHSH, LQKENI. The CDR3 is 15 amino acids. Written as DNA, the CDR3 is TGTGCCAGCTCACCACTCGTCGGTCAACGAGAGACCCAGTACTTC. This translates into CASSPLVGQRETQYF.

This clonotype was picked up many times. This sequence joins TRBV7-2 and TRBJ2-1; 14 nucleotides agree with TRBD2. J lost 7 bases, V lost 5 bases, and 4 bases had no gene match. The germline CDR1 and CDR2 sequences are SGHTA and FQGNSA. This CDR3 has 15 amino acids. CDR3 in amino acids: CASSVGLAGGNEQFF. In DNA, the CDR3 is TGTGCCAGCAGCGTAGGACTAGCGGGAGGAAATGAGCAGTTCTTC.

Ten or more counts support this clonotype. This chain joins TRBV7-3 and TRBJ1-2; the match to TRBD1 covers 8 bases. The CDR3 length is 14 residues. The V gene's germline CDR1 is SGHTA and CDR2 FQGTGA. V lost 5 bases to trimming and J lost 4 bases; unmatched junction nucleotides: 6. CDR3 sequence reads: CASSPGQGRYGYTF. The DNA of the CDR3 is TGTGCCAGCAGCCCAGGACAGGGCCGCTATGGCTACACCTTC. The whole variable domain, remainder taken from reference TRBV7-3 and TRBJ1-2, is GAGVSQTPSNKVTEKGKYVELRCDPISGHTALYWYRQSLGQGPEFLIYFQGTGAADDSGLPNDRFFAVRPEGSVSTLKIQRTERGDSAVYLCASSPGQGRYGYTFGSGTRLTVV.

This clonotype was seen once. The V and J genes are TRBV11-1 and TRBJ2-2; 7 bases map to TRBD1. Germline-derived CDR1 and CDR2 are SGHAT and FQDESV (reference sequence). The V and J ends lost 4 bases and 6 bases, in that order; junction bases with no gene match: 5. The CDR3 is made up of 14 amino acids. The CDR3 bases are TGTGCCAGCAGCTCGGACAGGCGGTCCGGGGAGCTGTTTTTT. It yields the protein CASSSDRRSGELFF.

The table lists this clonotype with a few counts. The chain has TRBV14 and TRBJ2-7, with 9 bases aligning to TRBD2. With 6 bases clipped from V and 3 bases from J, the junction kept 3 bases outside the gene matches. The length of the CDR3 is 13 residues. CDR1 SGHDN and CDR2 FVKESK come from the germline V gene. The CDR3 nucleotides read TGTGCCAGCAGTCAACTAGCGGGCTACGAGCAGTACTTC. Protein sequence: CASSQLAGYEQYF. Supplemented by reference TRBV14 and TRBJ2-7, the full variable domain reads EAGVTQFPSHSVIEKGQTVTLRCDPISGHDNLYWYRRVMGKEIKFLLHFVKESKQDESGMPNNRFLAERTGGTYSTLKVQPAELEDSGVYFCASSQLAGYEQYFGPGTRLTVT.

This chain connects TRBV19 to TRBJ2-1; TRBD2 agrees at 14 bases. The CDR3 is 16 residues long. Germline lookup yields CDR1 LNHDA and CDR2 SQIVND (reference sequence). The ends lost 1 base at V and 5 bases at J; junction bases unmatched: 1. The CDR3 DNA follows: TGTGCCAGTAGTATAGGACTAGCGGGAGGGAACAATGAGCAGTTCTTC. Translated: CASSIGLAGGNNEQFF.

The gene calls are TRBV28 and TRBJ1-5; D not resolved. The CDR3 spans 12 residues. Germline V CDR1 and CDR2: MDHEN, SYDVKM. V was trimmed by 6 bases and J by 7 bases, leaving 10 bases between them. In DNA, the CDR3 is TGTGCCAGCAGGACTCCTATACAGCCCCAGCATTTT. Protein sequence: CASRTPIQPQHF.

Only a few counts were recorded for this clonotype. The chain employs TRBV29-1 and TRBJ1-1, with D possibly TRBD1 on 5 matching bases. Trimming took 5 bases from V and 4 from J, leaving 17 bases between them. Germline assignment: CDR1 SQVTM and CDR2 ANQGSEA. This CDR3 contains 14 residues. CDR3 amino acids: CSVYAVSGTTEAFF. In DNA, the CDR3 is TGCAGCGTTTACGCCGTCTCAGGGACCACTGAAGCTTTCTTT.

This clonotype came up a few times. The genes are TRBV6-1 and TRBJ2-7, with 7 bases fitting TRBD2. V lost 7 bases and J lost 0; bases outside the gene matches: 6. Germline CDR1 and CDR2: MNHNS and SASEGT. CDR3 length equals 14 residues. The CDR3 spells CASTLTSTSYEQYF. Written as DNA, the CDR3 is TGTGCCAGCACCCTGACTAGCACCTCCTACGAGCAGTACTTC.

There are many counts of this clonotype. The chain has TRBV6-5 and TRBJ1-4; TRBD1 aligns across 7 bases. The ends lost 10 bases at V and 7 bases at J; junction bases unmatched: 12. This CDR3 has 14 amino acids. Germline V gene sequence: CDR1 MNHEY, CDR2 SVGAGI. The CDR3 here is CATSTRDRGEKLFF. CDR3 DNA: TGTGCCACCTCCACCCGGGACAGAGGTGAAAAACTGTTTTTT.